The rows below give T cell receptor beta chains drawn from one sample of a study of blood T cell repertoires in COVID-19. Clones were read by immunoSEQ multiplex PCR, and TCRdb kept only the in-frame ones, dropping some. The repertoire has fewer than 250,000 clones, 75% to 90% of them found once; the top ten carry under 8%. The specimen sequenced was peripheral blood. These receptors were taken from a man between 60 and 75 years old with acute or convalescent COVID-19. CDR3s include the opening cysteine and the closing phenylalanine or tryptophan. D genes are given only for firm matches. A row's size may be missing; if present it is once, few, many or a size class.

v_gene	abundance	d_gene	j_gene	CDR3aa	CDR3nt
TRBV9	.	.	TRBJ1-5	CASSVAGSQPQHF	TGTGCCAGCAGCGTAGCTGGGAGTCAGCCCCAGCATTTT
TRBV19	.	TRBD2	TRBJ2-7	CATREREASQEQYF	TGTGCCACCCGGGAACGGGAGGCCAGTCAGGAGCAGTACTTC
TRBV2	.	.	TRBJ1-2	CASLDWGDNYGYTF	TGTGCCAGCTTGGATTGGGGCGACAACTATGGCTACACCTTC
TRBV19	.	.	TRBJ1-5	CASTPGSSNQPQHF	TGTGCCAGTACCCCCGGGAGTAGCAATCAGCCCCAGCATTTT
TRBV6-1	.	.	TRBJ1-2	CASSEWEQAYGYTF	TGTGCCAGCAGTGAATGGGAACAGGCCTATGGCTACACCTTC
TRBV15	few	TRBD1	TRBJ2-3	CATSRDTGGLADTQYF	TGTGCCACCAGCAGAGATACAGGGGGCTTGGCAGATACGCAGTATTTT
TRBV6-6	.	TRBD1	TRBJ1-2	CATIQGAQDGYTF	TGTGCCACCATCCAGGGGGCGCAGGATGGCTACACCTTC
TRBV5-1	.	.	TRBJ1-1	CASSLGRRANAEAFF	TGCGCCAGCAGCTTGGGACGCAGGGCGAACGCTGAAGCTTTCTTT
TRBV20-1	once	TRBD2	TRBJ2-3	CSAPGGATQYF	TGCAGTGCCCCGGGGGGAGCTACGCAGTATTTT
TRBV2	.	.	TRBJ2-4	CASSEAAGVAKNIQYF	TGTGCCAGCAGTGAAGCGGCAGGGGTAGCCAAAAACATTCAGTACTTC
TRBV19	few	.	TRBJ1-2	CASSIGGSQGYTF	TGTGCCAGTAGTATTGGGGGGAGCCAAGGCTACACCTTC
TRBV9	.	.	TRBJ2-1	CASTYDGGLYNEQFF	TGTGCCAGCACTTATGACGGGGGTCTCTACAATGAGCAGTTCTTC
TRBV5-1	.	TRBD2	TRBJ2-1	CASSLLGLADYNEQFF	TGCGCCAGCAGCTTGTTAGGACTAGCGGACTACAATGAGCAGTTCTTC
TRBV9	few	.	TRBJ1-2	CASSVEGFYGYTF	TGTGCCAGCAGCGTGGAGGGATTCTATGGCTACACCTTC
TRBV21-1	once	.	TRBJ2-1	CASSKSTSGRDNEQFF	TGTGCCAGCAGCAAATCCACTAGCGGGAGAGATAATGAGCAGTTCTTC
TRBV7-2	.	.	TRBJ2-1	CASSLHRASDEQFF	TGTGCCAGCAGCTTACACAGGGCTTCGGATGAGCAGTTCTTC
TRBV29-1	.	TRBD1	TRBJ1-3	CSVAPGGSGSGNTIYF	TGCAGCGTTGCACCAGGGGGAAGCGGCTCTGGAAACACCATATATTTT
TRBV12-3/TRBV12-4	few	.	TRBJ1-5	CASSSITAGPQHF	TGTGCCAGCAGCTCGATTACAGCGGGGCCCCAGCATTTT
TRBV27	few	.	TRBJ2-5	CASSLRGGVTLGETQYF	TGTGCCAGCAGTTTAAGGGGGGGAGTCACCTTAGGAGAGACCCAGTACTTC
TRBV3-1/TRBV3-2	few	TRBD2	TRBJ2-6	CASSQETLALSSGANVLTF	TGTGCCAGCAGCCAAGAAACACTAGCGTTAAGCTCTGGGGCCAACGTCCTGACTTTC
TRBV20-1	.	TRBD2	TRBJ2-1	CSASTVRGGVGEQFF	TGCAGTGCTAGTACGGTGCGGGGGGGCGTCGGTGAGCAGTTCTTC
TRBV15	.	TRBD2	TRBJ2-4	CATSRDRTGGIQYF	TGTGCCACCAGCAGAGACCGAACGGGGGGCATTCAGTACTTC
TRBV30	.	TRBD2	TRBJ2-3	CAWSVGAGEVDTQYF	TGTGCCTGGAGTGTAGGGGCGGGAGAAGTAGATACGCAGTATTTT
TRBV14	.	TRBD2	TRBJ2-1	CASSQLAGEVNEQFF	TGTGCCAGCAGCCAGCTAGCGGGAGAGGTCAATGAGCAGTTCTTC
TRBV7-3	.	.	TRBJ2-6	CASSPQVSGANVLTF	TGTGCCAGCAGCCCCCAGGTCTCTGGGGCCAACGTCCTGACTTTC
TRBV20-1	.	.	TRBJ2-1	CSARESVSQFF	TGCAGTGCTAGAGAGTCGGTCTCCCAGTTCTTC
TRBV3-1/TRBV3-2	.	.	TRBJ2-7	CASSLQEPSYEQYF	TGTGCCAGCAGCTTACAGGAGCCATCCTACGAGCAGTACTTC
TRBV2	.	TRBD1	TRBJ1-5	CASSLRTGGQPQHF	TGTGCCAGCAGTCTTCGGACAGGGGGACAGCCCCAGCATTTT
TRBV3-1/TRBV3-2	few	TRBD1	TRBJ1-1	CASGPGGWRNTEAFF	TGTGCCAGCGGTCCAGGGGGCTGGAGGAACACTGAAGCTTTCTTT
TRBV27	.	.	TRBJ1-2	CASKRAQVNYGYTF	TGTGCCAGCAAGAGGGCGCAGGTTAACTATGGCTACACCTTC
TRBV23-1	.	.	TRBJ1-5	CASRTPGEAGGDQPQHF	TGCGCCAGCAGAACGCCCGGGGAGGCGGGGGGTGATCAGCCCCAGCATTTT
TRBV7-3	.	.	TRBJ2-7	CASSHPPIQDWIFPYEQYF	TGTGCCAGCAGCCACCCCCCGATCCAGGACTGGATTTTCCCCTACGAGCAGTACTTC